One T cell receptor beta chain is described in this entry. Its antigen remains unknown. Trimming stripped 1 base from V and 4 bases from J, with 24 bases between. This CDR3 is 18 amino acids long. The germline V gene has CDR1 SGHNT and CDR2 YYREEE (reference sequence). The sample originates from a study of cytomegalovirus exposure and HLA in healthy donors. Study-wide results and limits: CMV serostatus was the sole immune exposure data available. In a later analysis, specific HLA alleles were associated with 15,000 to 20,000 TCR beta sequences at a 0.05 false discovery rate. Earlier analysis yielded a pattern in which most TCR beta V segments were productive about 90% or about 30% of the time. Cytomegalovirus association was assigned to about 150 TCR beta chains.

The PCR contained 60 Vbeta and 13 Jbeta primers. Clones were read by immunoSEQ multiplex PCR, and TCRdb kept only the in-frame ones, dropping some. Of over 200,000 clones in the sample, more than 75% were seen once. The source is a man between 35 and 55 years old in good health and CMV-seropositive. The V and J genes are TRBV5-4 and TRBJ2-7; D perhaps matches TRBD2 (6 bases). Sample: PBMCs. The CDR3 sequence: CASSLPHPTSRLSYEQYV. In DNA form, the CDR3 reads TGTGCCAGCAGCTTGCCCCACCCGACTAGTCGCTTGTCTTACGAGCAGTACGTC.